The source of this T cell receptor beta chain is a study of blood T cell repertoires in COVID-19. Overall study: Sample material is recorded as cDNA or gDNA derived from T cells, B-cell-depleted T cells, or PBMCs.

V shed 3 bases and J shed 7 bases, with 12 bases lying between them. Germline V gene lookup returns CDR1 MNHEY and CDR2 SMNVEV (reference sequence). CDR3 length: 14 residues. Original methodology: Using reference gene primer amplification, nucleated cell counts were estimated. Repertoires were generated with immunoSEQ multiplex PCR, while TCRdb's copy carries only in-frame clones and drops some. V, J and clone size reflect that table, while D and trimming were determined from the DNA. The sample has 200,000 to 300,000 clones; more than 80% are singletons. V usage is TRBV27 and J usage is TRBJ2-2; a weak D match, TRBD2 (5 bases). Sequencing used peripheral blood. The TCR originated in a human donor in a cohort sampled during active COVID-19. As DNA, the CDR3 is TGTGCCAGCAGTTTTGGGCTAGCAGGCGGGGAGCTGTTTTTT. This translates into CASSFGLAGGELFF.